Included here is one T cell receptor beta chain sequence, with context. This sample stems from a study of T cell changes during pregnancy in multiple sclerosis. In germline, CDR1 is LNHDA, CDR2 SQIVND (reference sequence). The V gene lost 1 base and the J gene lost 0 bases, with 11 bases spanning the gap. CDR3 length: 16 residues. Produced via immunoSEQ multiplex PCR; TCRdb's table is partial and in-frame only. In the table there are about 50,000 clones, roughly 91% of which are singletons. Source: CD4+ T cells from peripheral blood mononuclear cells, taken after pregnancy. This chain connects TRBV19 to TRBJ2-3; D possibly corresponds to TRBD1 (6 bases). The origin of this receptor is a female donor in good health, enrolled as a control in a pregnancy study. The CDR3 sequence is CASSIATGRSTDTQYF. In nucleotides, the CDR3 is TGTGCCAGTAGTATAGCGACAGGCAGGAGCACAGATACGCAGTATTTT.